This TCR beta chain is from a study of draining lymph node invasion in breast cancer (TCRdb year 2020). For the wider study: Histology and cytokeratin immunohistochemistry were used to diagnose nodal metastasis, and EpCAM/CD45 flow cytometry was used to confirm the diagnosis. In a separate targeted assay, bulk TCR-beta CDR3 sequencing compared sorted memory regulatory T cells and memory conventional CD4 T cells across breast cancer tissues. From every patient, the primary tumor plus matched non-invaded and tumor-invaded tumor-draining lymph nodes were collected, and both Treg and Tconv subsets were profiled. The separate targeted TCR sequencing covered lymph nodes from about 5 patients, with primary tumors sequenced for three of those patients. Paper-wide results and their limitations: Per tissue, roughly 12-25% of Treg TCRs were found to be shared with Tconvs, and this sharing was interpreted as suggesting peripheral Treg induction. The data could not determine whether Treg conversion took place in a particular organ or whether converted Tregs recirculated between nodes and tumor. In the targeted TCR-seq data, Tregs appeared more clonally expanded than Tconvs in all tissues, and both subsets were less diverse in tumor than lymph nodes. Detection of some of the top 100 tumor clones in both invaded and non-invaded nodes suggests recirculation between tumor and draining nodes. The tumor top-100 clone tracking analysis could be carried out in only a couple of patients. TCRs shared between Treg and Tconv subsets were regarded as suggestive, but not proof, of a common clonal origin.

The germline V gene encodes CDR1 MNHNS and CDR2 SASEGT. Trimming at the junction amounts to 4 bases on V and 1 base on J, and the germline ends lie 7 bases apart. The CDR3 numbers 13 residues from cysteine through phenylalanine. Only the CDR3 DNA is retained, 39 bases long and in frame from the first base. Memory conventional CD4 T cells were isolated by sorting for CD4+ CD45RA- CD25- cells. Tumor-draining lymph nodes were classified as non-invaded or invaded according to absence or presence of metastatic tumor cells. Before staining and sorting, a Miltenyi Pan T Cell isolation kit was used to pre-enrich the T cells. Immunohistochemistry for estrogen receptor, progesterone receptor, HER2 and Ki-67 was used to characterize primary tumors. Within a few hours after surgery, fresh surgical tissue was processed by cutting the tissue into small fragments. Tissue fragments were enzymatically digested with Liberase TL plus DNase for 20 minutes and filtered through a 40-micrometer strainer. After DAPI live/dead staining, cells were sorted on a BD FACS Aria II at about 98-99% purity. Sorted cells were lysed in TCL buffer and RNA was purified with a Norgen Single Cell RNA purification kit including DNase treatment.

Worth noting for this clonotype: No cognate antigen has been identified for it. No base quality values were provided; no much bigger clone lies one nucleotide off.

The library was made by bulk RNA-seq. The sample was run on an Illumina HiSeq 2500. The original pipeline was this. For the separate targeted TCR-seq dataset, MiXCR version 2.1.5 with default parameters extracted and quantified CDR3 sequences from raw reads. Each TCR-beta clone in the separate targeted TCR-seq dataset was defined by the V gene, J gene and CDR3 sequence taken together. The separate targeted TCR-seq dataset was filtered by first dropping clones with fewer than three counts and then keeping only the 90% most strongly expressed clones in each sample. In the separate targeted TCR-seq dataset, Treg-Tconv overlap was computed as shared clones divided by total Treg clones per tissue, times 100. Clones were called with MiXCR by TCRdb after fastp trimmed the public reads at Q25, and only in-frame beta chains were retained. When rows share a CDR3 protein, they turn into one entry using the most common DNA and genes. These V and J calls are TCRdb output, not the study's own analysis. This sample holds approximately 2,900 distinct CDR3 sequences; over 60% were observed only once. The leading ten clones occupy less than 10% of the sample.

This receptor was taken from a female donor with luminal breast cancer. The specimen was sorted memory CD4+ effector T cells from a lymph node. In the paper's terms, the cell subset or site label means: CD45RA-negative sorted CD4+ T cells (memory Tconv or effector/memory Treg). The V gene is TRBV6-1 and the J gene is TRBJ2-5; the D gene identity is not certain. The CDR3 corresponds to CASSVAGQETQYF. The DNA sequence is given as TGTGCCAGCAGTGTGGCAGGCCAAGAGACCCAGTACTTC.